This TCR beta chain was captured in a study of Ad26.COV2.S vaccination and SARS-CoV-2 variants. Germline V gives CDR1 LNHDA, CDR2 SQIVND (reference sequence). The CDR3 covers 14 residues. The germline V and J ends were trimmed by 7 bases and 3 bases, with 15 bases remaining between them. Treatment defined: some 19 received Ad26.COV2.S at low or high dose, single or two shots; roughly five received placebo; per-sample allocation not given. At day 63 after the first vaccine or placebo injection, samples were drawn. Vaccination employed an Ad26 vector expressing the Wuhan-strain SARS-CoV-2 spike. This clone has only a few counts. Its antigen is currently unknown. Assay: immunoSEQ multiplex PCR; the TCRdb copy retains only in-frame clones and omits some. The sample has roughly 300,000 clones; about 87% are singletons. Findings and caveats of the study: Ad26.COV2.S recipients had broader spike-specific TCRs (P = 0.0014).

This TCR derives from a person between 18 and 59 years old who received the Ad26.COV2.S COVID-19 vaccine or a placebo. The sample was peripheral blood, taken in a trial of Ad26.COV2.S vaccine versus placebo. V is TRBV19 and J is TRBJ1-1, with a tentative D call TRBD1 (5 bases). CDR3 amino acids: CASTREGRYTEAFF. The DNA of the CDR3 is TGTGCCAGTACCAGGGAGGGACGGTACACTGAAGCTTTCTTT.